This TCR beta chain originates from a study of blood T cells in healthy people across ages. Study background: In model experiments, template switching was able to capture about one barcoded beta molecule for every two T cells that were present. Study results and limitations: Strong correlation linked observed beta diversity and percent naive T cells.

Details on this clonotype: Its antigen is undetermined.

Total RNA extracted from each sample amounted to at least 5 micrograms. Combining a sample-barcoded 5' primer with a J-beta primer mix, a second PCR ran for roughly 7 to 11 cycles. Via MiXCR, TCRdb re-called the 5' RACE reads, giving one row per CDR3 protein. The sample contains 550,000 to 800,000 distinct CDR3 sequences, roughly 21% of which appear only once. V lost 3 bases to trimming and J lost 2 bases; unmatched junction nucleotides: 12. The CDR3 spans 18 residues. Germline V gene lookup returns CDR1 SGHRS and CDR2 YFSETQ. Sample: blood. This TCR came from a man between 65 and 80 years old in good health. This rearrangement joins TRBV5-1 to TRBJ2-3; TRBD2 aligns across 10 bases. For the CDR3, the DNA is TGCGCCAGCAGCTCCCACCCTACTAGCGGGGAGATCACAGATACGCAGTATTTT. It specifies CASSSHPTSGEITDTQYF. Full variable domain (rest looked up from reference TRBV5-1 and TRBJ2-3): KAGVTQTPRYLIKTRGQQVTLSCSPISGHRSVSWYQQTPGQGLQFLFEYFSETQRNKGNFPGRFSGRQFSNSRSEMNVSTLELGDSALYLCASSSHPTSGEITDTQYFGPGTRLTVL.